This is a list of T cell receptor beta chains from one sample in a study of blood T cell repertoires in COVID-19. Profiling relied on immunoSEQ multiplex PCR, and the TCRdb table lists in-frame clones only, not all of them. The table lists 150,000 to 200,000 clones, 70% to 90% of them singletons, with approximately 4% in the top ten. The sample was peripheral blood. All receptors come from a woman aged 70 to 79 with acute or convalescent COVID-19. The CDR3 runs from the conserved cysteine through the conserved F or W. D genes are given only for firm matches. Clone size is stated in some rows and not others, as once, few, many or a class when expanded.

V gene	D gene	J gene	clone size	CDR3 DNA	CDR3 protein
TRBV10-3	-	TRBJ1-5	-	TGTGCCATCAGGGGGGAGGGGGCCCAGCATTTT	CAIRGEGAQHF
TRBV9	TRBD2	TRBJ2-2	-	TGTGCCAGCACGGCGGGAGGGACGTTGACCGGGGAGCTGTTTTTT	CASTAGGTLTGELFF
TRBV18	TRBD1	TRBJ1-5	-	TGTGCCAGCTCAGTGACAGGGCTCAATCAGCCCCAGCATTTT	CASSVTGLNQPQHF
TRBV4-2	-	TRBJ1-1	-	TGTGCCAGCGGCCAAGTCCGGGACACTGAAGCTTTCTTT	CASGQVRDTEAFF
TRBV13	-	TRBJ2-5	-	TGTGCCAGCAGCTTAAGCGGGCGTGGGGCGGAGACCCAGTACTTC	CASSLSGRGAETQYF
TRBV18	-	TRBJ2-7	-	TGTGCCAGCTCACCTCTCCTCTCCTACGAGCAGTACTTC	CASSPLLSYEQYF
TRBV19	TRBD2	TRBJ2-1	-	TGTGCCAGTAGTCCTAATGGGGGGGTGCGCAATGAGCAGTTCTTC	CASSPNGGVRNEQFF
TRBV12-3/TRBV12-4	-	TRBJ2-1	-	TGTGCCAGCAGTTTCCAGGGTCATAATGAGCAGTTCTTC	CASSFQGHNEQFF
TRBV30	TRBD2	TRBJ2-5	few	TGTGCCTGGAGTGAGGGACTAGCGGGGTGGCAAGAGACCCAGTACTTC	CAWSEGLAGWQETQYF
TRBV7-9	-	TRBJ1-6	-	TGTGCCAGCAGCTTAGAGGGGAGGGTGAATTCACCCCTCCACTTT	CASSLEGRVNSPLHF
TRBV4-3	-	TRBJ2-2	-	TGCGCCAGCAGCCAACGGCAGGCCGGGGAGCTGTTTTTT	CASSQRQAGELFF
TRBV30	-	TRBJ1-3	few	TGTGCCTGGAGTGGCACAAACTCTGGAAACACCATATATTTT	CAWSGTNSGNTIYF
TRBV19	TRBD1	TRBJ1-5	-	TGTGCCAGTAGCCCGGGAGGGAGGGGGCCCCGGCCCCAGCATTTT	CASSPGGRGPRPQHF
TRBV7-9	TRBD1	TRBJ2-7	few	TGTGCCAGCAGCTTCCGAGGACAGGGCTTATACGAGCAGTACTTC	CASSFRGQGLYEQYF
TRBV18	-	TRBJ1-1	-	TGTGCCAGCTCACAACAGGTTCGGTTGGACACTGAAGCTTTCTTT	CASSQQVRLDTEAFF
TRBV12-3/TRBV12-4	-	TRBJ1-2	-	TGTGCCAGCAGTTTGGAACGGAGCTATGGCTACACCTTC	CASSLERSYGYTF
TRBV5-4	TRBD2	TRBJ2-5	-	TGTGCCACCTCAGCGGGGGCCGGTACTCAAGAGACCCAGTACTTC	CATSAGAGTQETQYF
TRBV4-2	TRBD1	TRBJ2-1	-	TGTGCCAGCAGCCTCGGACAGGCGGCCTCATCTGAGCAGTTCTTC	CASSLGQAASSEQFF
TRBV4-3	-	TRBJ2-7	-	TGCGCCAGCAGCCTCTCCACAGGGAAAGGTCCGTACGAGCAGTACTTC	CASSLSTGKGPYEQYF
TRBV30	-	TRBJ1-2	-	TGTGCCTGGAGGGGGAGTAGGACAGAGAACTATGGCTACACCTTC	CAWRGSRTENYGYTF
TRBV6-5	TRBD2	TRBJ2-1	-	TGTGCCAGCAGTTACGTAGCGGGAGGGTACAATGAGCAGTTCTTC	CASSYVAGGYNEQFF
TRBV5-1	-	TRBJ2-5	-	TGCGCCAGCAGCTTGGGGGCAGCTCAAGAGACCCAGTACTTC	CASSLGAAQETQYF
TRBV6-5	-	TRBJ1-5	-	TGTGCCAGCTCCACGAGACTCAATCAGCCCCAGCATTTT	CASSTRLNQPQHF
TRBV4-2	-	TRBJ2-3	-	TGTGCCAGCAGCCAAGAGACAGGTACGGTCACAGATACGCAGTATTTT	CASSQETGTVTDTQYF
TRBV4-3	TRBD2	TRBJ2-7	-	TGCGCCAGCAGCCAAGACCGGGCAGCGGGGGTCTACGAGCAGTACTTC	CASSQDRAAGVYEQYF
TRBV10-3	-	TRBJ2-7	few	TGTGCCATCAGCGGACAGCTCGATTCCTACGAGCAGTACTTC	CAISGQLDSYEQYF
TRBV12-3/TRBV12-4	-	TRBJ1-2	once	TGTGCCAGCAGTTTAATCGCAGGGCTTGGCTACACCTTC	CASSLIAGLGYTF